This T cell receptor beta chain was retrieved from a study of blood T cell repertoires in COVID-19. Turning to the study itself: Samples came from the United States, Italy and Spain, spanning acute and convalescent COVID-19. From T cells, B-cell-depleted T cells, or PBMCs came the material, which was cDNA or gDNA.

This clone is medium-sized (0.01 to 0.1%) within its sample. Germline V gene lookup returns CDR1 SGHRS and CDR2 YFSETQ. CDR3 length equals 15 residues. V was shortened by 5 bases and J by 5 bases, with 14 bases between the two germline ends. Per the study methods: Estimated nucleated cell counts came from reference gene primer amplification. Libraries were prepared by immunoSEQ multiplex PCR; TCRdb keeps only in-frame clonotypes and omits some of them. V, J and clone size are taken as reported in that table, and D and trimming were inferred from the DNA itself. The sample lists around 20,000 clones, roughly four fifths occurring once.

The chain has TRBV5-1 and TRBJ1-6, with D possibly TRBD1 on 5 matching bases. The sample comprised peripheral blood. The clonotype originates from a human donor in a cohort sampled during active or convalescent COVID-19. The CDR3 protein is CASRSGTYDNSPLHF. In DNA, the CDR3 is TGCGCCAGCAGAAGCGGGACCTATGATAATTCACCCCTCCACTTT.